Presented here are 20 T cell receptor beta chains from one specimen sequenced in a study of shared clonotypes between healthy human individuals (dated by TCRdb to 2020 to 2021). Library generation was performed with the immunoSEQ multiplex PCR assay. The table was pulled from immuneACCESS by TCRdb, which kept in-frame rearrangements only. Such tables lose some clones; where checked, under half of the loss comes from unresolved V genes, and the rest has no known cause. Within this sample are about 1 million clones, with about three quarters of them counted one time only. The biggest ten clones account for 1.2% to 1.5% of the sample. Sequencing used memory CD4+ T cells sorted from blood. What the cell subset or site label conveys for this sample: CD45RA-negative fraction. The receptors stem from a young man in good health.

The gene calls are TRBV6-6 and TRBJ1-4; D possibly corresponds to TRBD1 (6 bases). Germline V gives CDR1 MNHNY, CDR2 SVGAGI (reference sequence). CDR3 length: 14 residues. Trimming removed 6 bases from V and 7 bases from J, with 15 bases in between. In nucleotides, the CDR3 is TGTGCCAGCAGGGCGACAGGAGGGAGTGAAAAACTGTTTTTT. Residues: CASRATGGSEKLFF.

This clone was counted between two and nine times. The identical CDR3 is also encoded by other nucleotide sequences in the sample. The CDR3: CASSYPPGYGYTF. DNA of the CDR3: TGTGCCAGCAGTTACCCCCCGGGCTATGGCTACACCTTC. The rearrangement joins TRBV6-5 to TRBJ1-2; D unclear. Trimming shortened V by 2 bases and J by 4 bases, and 8 bases separated the two germline ends. CDR1 is MNHEY, CDR2 SVGAGI, per germline. The CDR3 covers 13 residues.

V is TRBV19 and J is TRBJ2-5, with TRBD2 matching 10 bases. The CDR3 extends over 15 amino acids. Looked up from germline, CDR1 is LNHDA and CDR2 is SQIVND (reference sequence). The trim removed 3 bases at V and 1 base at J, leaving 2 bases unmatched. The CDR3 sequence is CASSISGGAQETQYF. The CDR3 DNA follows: TGTGCCAGTAGTATCAGCGGGGGGGCCCAAGAGACCCAGTACTTC. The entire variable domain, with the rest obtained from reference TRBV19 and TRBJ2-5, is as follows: DGGITQSPKYLFRKEGQNVTLSCEQNLNHDAMYWYRQDPGQGLRLIYYSQIVNDFQKGDIAEGYSVSREKKESFPLTVTSAQKNPTAFYLCASSISGGAQETQYFGPGTRLLVL.

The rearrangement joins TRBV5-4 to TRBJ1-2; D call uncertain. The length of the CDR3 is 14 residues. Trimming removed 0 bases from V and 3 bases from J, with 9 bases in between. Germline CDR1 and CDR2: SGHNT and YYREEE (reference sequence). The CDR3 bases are TGTGCCAGCAGCTTGGGTCTGGGAGACTATGGCTACACCTTC. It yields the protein CASSLGLGDYGYTF.

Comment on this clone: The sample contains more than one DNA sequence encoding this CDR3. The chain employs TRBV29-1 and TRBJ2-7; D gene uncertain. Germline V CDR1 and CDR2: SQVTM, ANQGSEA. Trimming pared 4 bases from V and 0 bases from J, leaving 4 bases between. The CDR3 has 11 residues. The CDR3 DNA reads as TGCAGCGTTGTCATCTCCTACGAGCAGTACTTC. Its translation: CSVVISYEQYF.

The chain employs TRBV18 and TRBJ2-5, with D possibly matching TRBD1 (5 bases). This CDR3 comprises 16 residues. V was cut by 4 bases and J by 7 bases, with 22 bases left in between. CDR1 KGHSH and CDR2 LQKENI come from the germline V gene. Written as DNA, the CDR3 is TGTGCCAGCTCACGAGCCCCTGACAGCGCATATGGGACCCAGTACTTC. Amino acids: CASSRAPDSAYGTQYF.

CDR3 coding DNA: TGCGCCAGCAGCTTGGGGTCAGGCTATAATTCACCCCTCCACTTT. Encoded protein: CASSLGSGYNSPLHF. The V call is TRBV5-1, the J call TRBJ1-6; D is undetermined. Germline V gene data show CDR1 as SGHRS and CDR2 as YFSETQ. The CDR3 is 15 amino acids. Trimming pared 0 bases from V and 3 bases from J, leaving 7 bases between.

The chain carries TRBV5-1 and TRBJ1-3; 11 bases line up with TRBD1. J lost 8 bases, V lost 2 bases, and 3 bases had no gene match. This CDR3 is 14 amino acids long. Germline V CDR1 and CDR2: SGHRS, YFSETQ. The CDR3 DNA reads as TGCGCCAGCAGCTTCGGACAGGGGGCGGACACCATATATTTT. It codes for CASSFGQGADTIYF. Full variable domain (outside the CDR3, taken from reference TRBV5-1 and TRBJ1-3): KAGVTQTPRYLIKTRGQQVTLSCSPISGHRSVSWYQQTPGQGLQFLFEYFSETQRNKGNFPGRFSGRQFSNSRSEMNVSTLELGDSALYLCASSFGQGADTIYFGEGSWLTVV.

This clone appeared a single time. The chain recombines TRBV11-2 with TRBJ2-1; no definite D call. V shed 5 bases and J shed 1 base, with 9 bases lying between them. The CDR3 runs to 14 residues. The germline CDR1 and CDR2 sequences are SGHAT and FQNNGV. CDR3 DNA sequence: TGTGCCAGCAGCGGACGCCCATCCTACAATGAGCAGTTCTTC. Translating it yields CASSGRPSYNEQFF. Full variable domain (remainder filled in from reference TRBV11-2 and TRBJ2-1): EAGVAQSPRYKIIEKRQSVAFWCNPISGHATLYWYQQILGQGPKLLIQFQNNGVVDDSQLPKDRFSAERLKGVDSTLKIQPAKLEDSAVYLCASSGRPSYNEQFFGPGTRLTVL.

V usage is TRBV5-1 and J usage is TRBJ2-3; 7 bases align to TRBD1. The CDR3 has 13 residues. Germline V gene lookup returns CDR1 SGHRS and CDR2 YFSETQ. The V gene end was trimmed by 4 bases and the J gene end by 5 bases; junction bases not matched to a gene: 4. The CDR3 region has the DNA TGCGCCAGCAGCGTCGGGGACAGAGATACGCAGTATTTT. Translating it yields CASSVGDRDTQYF. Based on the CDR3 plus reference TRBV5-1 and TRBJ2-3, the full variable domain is KAGVTQTPRYLIKTRGQQVTLSCSPISGHRSVSWYQQTPGQGLQFLFEYFSETQRNKGNFPGRFSGRQFSNSRSEMNVSTLELGDSALYLCASSVGDRDTQYFGPGTRLTVL.

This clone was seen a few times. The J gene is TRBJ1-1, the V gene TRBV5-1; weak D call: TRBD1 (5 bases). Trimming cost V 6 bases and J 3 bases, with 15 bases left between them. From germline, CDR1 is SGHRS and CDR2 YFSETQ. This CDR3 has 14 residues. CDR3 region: CASTVQGFDTEAFF. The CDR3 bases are TGCGCCAGCACCGTCCAGGGATTCGACACTGAAGCTTTCTTT.

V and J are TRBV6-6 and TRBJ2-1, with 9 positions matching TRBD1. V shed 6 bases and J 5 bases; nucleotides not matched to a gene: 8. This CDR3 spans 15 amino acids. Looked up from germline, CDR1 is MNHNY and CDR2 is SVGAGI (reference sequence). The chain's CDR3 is CASSTDRGRDNEQFF. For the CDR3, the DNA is TGTGCCAGCAGCACGGACAGGGGTCGGGACAATGAGCAGTTCTTC.

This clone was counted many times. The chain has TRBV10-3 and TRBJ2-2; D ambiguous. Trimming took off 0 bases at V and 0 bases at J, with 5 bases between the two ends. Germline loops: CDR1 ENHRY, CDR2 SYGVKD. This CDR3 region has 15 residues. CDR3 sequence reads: CAISESTPNTGELFF. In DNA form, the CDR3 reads TGTGCCATCAGTGAGTCGACCCCGAACACCGGGGAGCTGTTTTTT.

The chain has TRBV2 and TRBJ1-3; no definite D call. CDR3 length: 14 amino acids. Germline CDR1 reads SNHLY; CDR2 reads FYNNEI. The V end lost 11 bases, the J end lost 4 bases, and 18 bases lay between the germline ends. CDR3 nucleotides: TGTGCCCGAAAGGCGGCAGAAAACGGAAACACCATATATTTT. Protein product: CARKAAENGNTIYF.

The CDR3 region has the DNA TGTGCCAGCAGTGATGTCAGGCACTCTGGAAACACCATATATTTT. Translating gives CASSDVRHSGNTIYF. The chain employs TRBV6-1 and TRBJ1-3; no reliable D call. Germline CDR1 is MNHNS and CDR2 is SASEGT. CDR3 length: 15 residues. V shed 3 bases and J shed 0 bases, with 9 bases lying between them.

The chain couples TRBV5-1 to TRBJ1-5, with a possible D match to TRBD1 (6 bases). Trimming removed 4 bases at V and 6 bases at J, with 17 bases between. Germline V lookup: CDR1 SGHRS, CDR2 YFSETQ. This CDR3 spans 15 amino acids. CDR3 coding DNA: TGCGCCAGCAGCCAAGGAGGGGGGGAAGGTCAGCCCCAGCATTTT. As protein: CASSQGGGEGQPQHF. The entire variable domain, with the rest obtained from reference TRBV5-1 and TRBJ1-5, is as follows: KAGVTQTPRYLIKTRGQQVTLSCSPISGHRSVSWYQQTPGQGLQFLFEYFSETQRNKGNFPGRFSGRQFSNSRSEMNVSTLELGDSALYLCASSQGGGEGQPQHFGDGTRLSIL.

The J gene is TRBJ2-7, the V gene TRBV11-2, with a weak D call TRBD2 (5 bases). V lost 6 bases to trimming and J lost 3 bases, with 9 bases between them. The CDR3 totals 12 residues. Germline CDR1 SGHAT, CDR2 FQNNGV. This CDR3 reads CASRSDYYEQYF. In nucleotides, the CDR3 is TGTGCCAGCAGGTCCGACTACTACGAGCAGTACTTC.

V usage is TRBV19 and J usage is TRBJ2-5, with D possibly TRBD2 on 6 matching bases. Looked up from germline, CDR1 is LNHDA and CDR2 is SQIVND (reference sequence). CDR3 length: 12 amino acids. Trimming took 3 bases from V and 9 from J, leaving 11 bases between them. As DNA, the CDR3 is TGTGCCAGTAGTATCCCCTCGGGGGCCCAGTACTTC. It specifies CASSIPSGAQYF.

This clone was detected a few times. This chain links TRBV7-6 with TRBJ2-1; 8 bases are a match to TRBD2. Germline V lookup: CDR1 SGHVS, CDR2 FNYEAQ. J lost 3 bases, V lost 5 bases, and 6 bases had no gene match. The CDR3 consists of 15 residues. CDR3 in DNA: TGTGCCAGCAGCGCCGAGACTAGCGACTACAATGAGCAGTTCTTC. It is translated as CASSAETSDYNEQFF.

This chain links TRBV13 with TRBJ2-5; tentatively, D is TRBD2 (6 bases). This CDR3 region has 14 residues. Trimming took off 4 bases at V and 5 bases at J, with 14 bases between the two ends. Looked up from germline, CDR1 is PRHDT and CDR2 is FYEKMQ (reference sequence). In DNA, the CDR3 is TGTGCCAGCAGCTCTCCGGGACTTCCGGAGACCCAGTACTTC. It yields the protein CASSSPGLPETQYF.